Sequencing of this T cell receptor beta chain was carried out in a study of early T cells in non-severe SARS-CoV-2 infection. MiXCR, run by TCRdb on the 5' RACE reads, gives a single entry per CDR3 protein. Seen here are roughly 56,000 distinct CDR3 sequences, less than 10% observed once, and the top ten hold 1.2%. The junction had 4 bases not matched to a gene; V was cut back by 3 bases and J by 9 bases. CDR1 and CDR2 (germline): KGHSH, LQKENI. The CDR3 runs to 14 residues. This clonotype originated in an adult who was a healthcare worker with PCR-confirmed SARS-CoV-2 infection or an uninfected control (not recorded which). The sample taken for sequencing was whole blood. The chain couples TRBV18 to TRBJ2-1; 11 bases align to TRBD1. The CDR3 protein is CASSPGQGAGEQFF. The CDR3 DNA reads TGTGCCAGCTCACCTGGACAGGGGGCGGGTGAGCAGTTCTTC. The complete variable domain, with remaining parts taken from reference TRBV18 and TRBJ2-1, reads NAGVMQNPRHLVRRRGQEARLRCSPMKGHSHVYWYRQLPEEGLKFMVYLQKENIIDESGMPKERFSAEFPKEGPSILRIQQVVRGDSAAYFCASSPGQGAGEQFFGPGTRLTVL.